These T cell receptor beta chains were read from a single sample in a study of TIL therapy for anti-PD-1-resistant metastatic lung cancer. Only in-frame clones appear in the TCRdb table, and some are missing; sequencing was by immunoSEQ multiplex PCR. The sample shows about 43,000 clones, 79% of them seen only once. The source material was blood, sampled at baseline. These receptors all come from a man aged 70-80 years with non-small cell lung cancer. Both conserved end residues are part of each CDR3. Fields, in order: D gene, V gene, J gene, clone size, CDR3 protein, CDR3 DNA. D genes are given only for firm matches. Where a row states a size, it is once, few, many or the class of an expanded clone; other rows omit it.

d_call: -
v_call: TRBV28
j_call: TRBJ1-2
clone_size: -
cdr3_aa: CASSSPANGGYGYTF
cdr3_nt: TGTGCCAGCAGTTCCCCAGCAAACGGGGGGTATGGCTACACCTTC

d_call: -
v_call: TRBV7-3
j_call: TRBJ2-1
clone_size: -
cdr3_aa: CASSYDVVPYNEQFF
cdr3_nt: TGTGCCAGCAGCTACGATGTGGTCCCCTACAATGAGCAGTTCTTC

d_call: -
v_call: TRBV5-1
j_call: TRBJ2-3
clone_size: -
cdr3_aa: CASSPTPLNTDTQYF
cdr3_nt: TGCGCCAGCAGCCCCACCCCTTTGAACACAGATACGCAGTATTTT

d_call: -
v_call: TRBV5-1
j_call: TRBJ1-4
clone_size: -
cdr3_aa: CATRQAVNEKLFF
cdr3_nt: TGCGCCACCAGACAGGCGGTTAATGAAAAACTGTTTTTT

d_call: TRBD1
v_call: TRBV6-6
j_call: TRBJ2-7
clone_size: -
cdr3_aa: CASTSGTADYEQYF
cdr3_nt: TGTGCCAGCACCTCTGGGACAGCCGACTACGAGCAGTACTTC

d_call: -
v_call: TRBV15
j_call: TRBJ1-1
clone_size: few
cdr3_aa: CATSRDMLNTEAFF
cdr3_nt: TGTGCCACCAGCAGGGACATGCTGAACACTGAAGCTTTCTTT

d_call: -
v_call: TRBV5-1
j_call: TRBJ1-2
clone_size: few
cdr3_aa: CASSVGSNYGYTF
cdr3_nt: TGCGCCAGCAGCGTCGGGTCTAACTATGGCTACACCTTC

d_call: -
v_call: TRBV25-1
j_call: TRBJ1-2
clone_size: -
cdr3_aa: CASSDPDYGYTF
cdr3_nt: TGTGCCAGCAGTGATCCGGACTATGGCTACACCTTC

d_call: TRBD1
v_call: TRBV6-1
j_call: TRBJ2-5
clone_size: once
cdr3_aa: CASSGTDQETQYF
cdr3_nt: TGTGCCAGCAGCGGGACAGATCAAGAGACCCAGTACTTC

d_call: -
v_call: TRBV19
j_call: TRBJ1-5
clone_size: -
cdr3_aa: CASSIYSDSNQPQHF
cdr3_nt: TGTGCCAGTAGTATTTATAGCGATAGCAATCAGCCCCAGCATTTT

d_call: -
v_call: TRBV5-6
j_call: TRBJ1-1
clone_size: once
cdr3_aa: CASSLDGGNTEAFF
cdr3_nt: TGTGCCAGCAGCTTGGATGGGGGAAACACTGAAGCTTTCTTT